The clone carrying this T cell receptor (beta chain) showed up just a few times. No antigen is known for it. Per germline, CDR1 SQVTM and CDR2 ANQGSEA. Trimming took off 6 bases at V and 5 bases at J, with 19 bases between the two ends. The CDR3 spans 14 residues. This sample is part of a study of response to subunit inactivated influenza vaccine. Overall study findings and caveats: A suggestion made by the authors is that each seasonal influenza vaccination recruits few new T cells.

TCRdb analysed the RT-PCR reads with MiXCR anew, one entry per CDR3 protein. The table has around 520,000 distinct CDR3 sequences, approximately 10% seen once. This TCR was sampled from a man aged 50 to 59 who received an inactivated influenza vaccine. The chain has TRBV29-1 and TRBJ2-5; possibly TRBD1 for D (6 bases). The sample consisted of PBMCs from blood, taken on the day of vaccination. CDR3 nucleotides: TGCAGCGTGGCAACCGGGACAAACGGGGAGACCCAGTACTTC. Translation: CSVATGTNGETQYF.